The 22 T cell receptor beta chains in this list originate from one sample, sequenced in a study of T-cell reconstitution after alpha-beta-depleted transplantation in children. The TCRbeta library incorporated unique molecular identifiers. One entry per CDR3 protein results from TCRdb running MiXCR on the PCR reads. The sample lists about 410,000 distinct CDR3 sequences; around 21% were seen once. The sample in question was PBMCs from the stem cell graft donor, obtained from the stem cell graft. The receptor source for this set is a human donor who donated a stem cell graft to a child with acute myeloid leukemia.

This clonotype was seen at least ten times. The chain has TRBV12-3 or TRBV12-4 and TRBJ2-2; the D is unclear. Trimming took off 3 bases at V and 7 bases at J, with 6 bases between the two ends. CDR3 size: 12 residues. This CDR3 is CASSFPVGELFF. As DNA, the CDR3 is TGTGCCAGCAGTTTTCCCGTCGGGGAGCTGTTTTTT.

The chain has TRBV27 and TRBJ2-1; a possible D gene is TRBD2 (6 bases). Deletions cut 5 bases from V and 8 bases from J, with 25 bases between. CDR1 and CDR2 from the germline V gene are MNHEY and SMNVEV (reference sequence). The CDR3 sequence is 17 residues long. This chain's CDR3 is CASSIRDLSLGVDEQFF. The CDR3 region has the DNA TGTGCCAGCAGTATACGGGACTTAAGCCTAGGGGTGGATGAGCAGTTCTTC.

This clonotype was counted between two and nine times. The chain links TRBV9 to TRBJ1-3, with unresolved D. The CDR3 runs 14 residues. Trimming shortened V by 7 bases and J by 0 bases, and 11 bases separated the two germline ends. Germline V lookup: CDR1 SGDLS, CDR2 YYNGEE. The CDR3 is CASGIPSSGNTIYF. The CDR3 DNA reads as TGTGCCAGCGGCATCCCGAGCTCTGGAAACACCATATATTTT.

This clonotype was picked up many times. This chain uses TRBV12-3 or TRBV12-4 with TRBJ2-1, with 8 bases lining up with TRBD2. The trim removed 6 bases at V and 0 bases at J, leaving 4 bases unmatched. The CDR3 length is 15 residues. The CDR3 spells CASRLTSVSYNEQFF. The CDR3, as DNA: TGTGCCAGCAGGTTGACTAGCGTCTCCTACAATGAGCAGTTCTTC.

This clonotype was picked up many times. This chain connects TRBV20-1 to TRBJ1-4; D not certain. The CDR3 totals 12 residues. The germline gives CDR1 DFQATT, CDR2 SNEGSKA (reference sequence). V was clipped by 3 bases and J by 4 bases, with 6 bases between them. CDR3 coding DNA: TGCAGTGCTAGGGGCAGTAATGAAAAACTGTTTTTT. It yields the protein CSARGSNEKLFF.

The V call is TRBV15, the J call TRBJ2-7; D is undetermined. This CDR3 contains 14 residues. CDR1 and CDR2 (germline): LNHNV, YYDKDF (reference sequence). V was clipped by 2 bases and J by 5 bases, with 13 bases between them. The CDR3 region is CATSRSLRYDEQYF. The DNA of the CDR3 is TGTGCCACCAGCAGATCACTACGATACGACGAGCAGTACTTC.

CDR3 in amino acids: CASSLFRSYEQYF. CDR3 DNA: TGTGCCAGCAGTTTGTTTAGGTCCTACGAGCAGTACTTC. This chain links TRBV27 with TRBJ2-7; unclear D gene. V lost 3 bases and J 1 base, leaving 7 bases between the germline ends. The germline V gene has CDR1 MNHEY and CDR2 SMNVEV (reference sequence). The CDR3 has 13 amino acids.

In its sample, this clonotype was seen a few times. The chain employs TRBV12-3 or TRBV12-4 and TRBJ2-1; TRBD2 aligns across 7 bases. The V gene end was trimmed by 5 bases and the J gene end by 0 bases; junction bases not matched to a gene: 7. This CDR3 is built from 16 residues. The CDR3 nucleotides read TGTGCCAGCAGTCAATCCGGACTAGTCTCCTACAATGAGCAGTTCTTC. As protein: CASSQSGLVSYNEQFF.

In its sample, this clonotype was seen a few times. This chain links TRBV27 with TRBJ2-7, with TRBD2 identical over 14 bases. Unmatched junction bases numbered 5, after V lost 4 bases and J lost 6 bases. The CDR3 spans 15 residues. Per the germline V gene, CDR1 is MNHEY and CDR2 is SMNVEV (reference sequence). CDR3 in amino acids: CASSSRGLAGAEQYF. Here the CDR3 DNA reads TGTGCCAGCAGTTCCAGGGGACTAGCGGGAGCCGAGCAGTACTTC.

The CDR3 spells CASRKSGTSGYYEQYF. The CDR3 nucleotides are TGTGCCAGCAGGAAAAGTGGGACTAGCGGATACTACGAGCAGTACTTC. The rearrangement joins TRBV2 to TRBJ2-7, with TRBD2 identical over 11 bases. V lost 6 bases, J lost 3 bases, and 10 bases stayed unmatched. The CDR3 runs 16 residues. Germline lookup yields CDR1 SNHLY and CDR2 FYNNEI.

This clonotype has a count of ten or more. The J gene is TRBJ2-2, the V gene TRBV9; TRBD2 aligns across 9 bases. The CDR3 is 17 residues long. The J segment lost 6 bases and the V segment lost 1 base, leaving 10 bases of the junction unmatched. Germline assignment: CDR1 SGDLS and CDR2 YYNGEE. For the CDR3, the DNA is TGTGCCAGCAGCGTATCTATCCTAGCGGGGCGACCCGGGGAGCTGTTTTTT. Translation gives CASSVSILAGRPGELFF.

The table lists this clonotype with a few counts. The chain recombines TRBV27 with TRBJ1-1, with D possibly TRBD1 on 6 matching bases. The V gene lost 8 bases and the J gene lost 7 bases, with 17 bases spanning the gap. The CDR3 is 13 residues long. In germline, CDR1 is MNHEY, CDR2 SMNVEV (reference sequence). The CDR3: CASCRQPRGEAFF. DNA of the CDR3: TGTGCCAGCTGTCGACAACCCAGGGGTGAAGCTTTCTTT.

This chain links TRBV20-1 with TRBJ2-3; D unclear. Germline values: CDR1 DFQATT, CDR2 SNEGSKA (reference sequence). This CDR3 is 11 amino acids long. This CDR3 is CSLKMRDTQYF. The CDR3 DNA reads as TGCAGCCTGAAAATGCGGGATACGCAGTATTTT.

Here the CDR3 DNA reads TGCAGTGCTAGAGATCGGTCTCCCTACGAGCAGTACTTC. Protein sequence: CSARDRSPYEQYF. The chain has TRBV20-1 and TRBJ2-7; D unresolved. Trimming removed 0 bases from V and 2 bases from J, with 8 bases in between. Germline lookup yields CDR1 DFQATT and CDR2 SNEGSKA (reference sequence). This CDR3 is built from 13 residues.

The V and J genes are TRBV28 and TRBJ2-1, with a weak D call TRBD1 (5 bases). V gave up 5 bases and J gave up 7 bases, with 12 bases separating them. In germline, CDR1 is MDHEN, CDR2 SYDVKM. CDR3 length: 13 residues. CDR3 DNA: TGTGCCAGCAGTCTGTCCCACAGGAATGAGCAGTTCTTC. Amino acids: CASSLSHRNEQFF. The variable domain in full, completed from reference TRBV28 and TRBJ2-1, reads DVKVTQSSRYLVKRTGEKVFLECVQDMDHENMFWYRQDPGLGLRLIYFSYDVKMKEKGDIPEGYSVSREKKERFSLILESASTNQTSMYLCASSLSHRNEQFFGPGTRLTVL.

The sample holds a few counts of this clonotype. This chain connects TRBV20-1 to TRBJ2-1; TRBD1 agrees at 8 bases. J was trimmed by 0 bases and V by 4 bases; bases with no gene match: 5. The CDR3 has 15 residues. The germline gives CDR1 DFQATT, CDR2 SNEGSKA (reference sequence). The CDR3 loop reads CSANGQGYSYNEQFF. DNA of the CDR3: TGCAGTGCTAACGGACAGGGTTACTCCTACAATGAGCAGTTCTTC.

This sequence joins TRBV12-3 or TRBV12-4 and TRBJ2-2; TRBD1 matches 8 bases. CDR3 length equals 14 residues. Germline trimming cut 7 bases from V and 4 bases from J; bases unmatched to any gene: 5. The chain's CDR3 is CASKAGGGTGELFF. The DNA of the CDR3 is TGTGCCAGCAAGGCAGGGGGCGGCACCGGGGAGCTGTTTTTT.

Regarding this clonotype: Since a much larger clone is just one base distant, this may be a read error. V usage is TRBV28 and J usage is TRBJ2-1; D tentatively reads TRBD1 or TRBD2 (5 bases each). The V end lost 5 bases, the J end lost 5 bases, and 19 bases lay between the germline ends. This CDR3 contains 16 residues. Germline V gene lookup returns CDR1 MDHEN and CDR2 SYDVKM. CDR3 residues: CASSQFGAGIDNEQFF. Written as DNA, the CDR3 is TGTGCCAGCAGTCAGTTCGGGGCAGGGATCGACAATGAGCAGTTCTTC.

This clonotype was recorded a few times. The rearrangement links TRBV12-3 or TRBV12-4 to TRBJ2-7; the D gene could be TRBD1 or TRBD2 (5 bases each). Trimming removed 3 bases at V and 2 bases at J, with 8 bases between. There are 13 residues in the CDR3. This chain's CDR3 is CASSLGEPYEQYF. CDR3 sequence (DNA): TGTGCCAGCAGTTTGGGGGAACCCTACGAGCAGTACTTC.

This sequence joins TRBV20-1 and TRBJ2-7; tentatively, D is TRBD1 (5 bases). V was trimmed by 0 bases and J by 0 bases, leaving 12 bases between them. The CDR3 sequence is 15 residues long. Germline CDR1 is DFQATT and CDR2 is SNEGSKA (reference sequence). CDR3 residues: CSARDLRQGSYEQYF. The CDR3 region has the DNA TGCAGTGCTAGAGATTTAAGGCAGGGCTCCTACGAGCAGTACTTC.

This CDR3 is CASSLGMVETQYF. As DNA, the CDR3 is TGTGCCAGCAGCCTCGGAATGGTGGAGACCCAGTACTTC. This sequence joins TRBV7-8 and TRBJ2-5, with D unresolved. The CDR3 is 13 residues long. The V and J ends lost 5 bases and 5 bases respectively, with 12 bases between them. Germline CDR1 reads SGHVS; CDR2 reads FQNEAQ.

This clonotype was counted between two and nine times. V gene TRBV4-3 combines with J gene TRBJ2-7; 7 bases fit TRBD1. Germline loops: CDR1 LGHNA, CDR2 YSLEER. This CDR3 comprises 16 residues. V lost 0 bases, J lost 2 bases, and 7 bases stayed unmatched. The CDR3 bases are TGCGCCAGCAGCCAAGATTCAAAGGGGGCAGCCTACGAGCAGTACTTC. Protein sequence: CASSQDSKGAAYEQYF.